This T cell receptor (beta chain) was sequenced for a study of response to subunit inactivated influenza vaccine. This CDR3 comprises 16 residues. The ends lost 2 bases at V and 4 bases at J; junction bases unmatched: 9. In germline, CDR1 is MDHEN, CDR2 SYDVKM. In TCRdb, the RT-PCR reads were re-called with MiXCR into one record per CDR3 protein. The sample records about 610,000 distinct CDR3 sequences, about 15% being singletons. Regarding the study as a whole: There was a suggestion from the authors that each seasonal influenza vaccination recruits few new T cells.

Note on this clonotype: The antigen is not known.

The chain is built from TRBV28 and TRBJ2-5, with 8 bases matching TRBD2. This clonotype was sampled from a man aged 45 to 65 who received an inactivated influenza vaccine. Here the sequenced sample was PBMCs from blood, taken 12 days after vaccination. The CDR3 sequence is CASSLELAGRGETQYF. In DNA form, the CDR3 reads TGTGCCAGCAGTTTAGAATTAGCGGGGCGGGGAGAGACCCAGTACTTC.